The clone carrying this TCR beta chain was seen more than once but under ten times. Its antigen is still unknown. These data are taken from a study of T-cell memory formation after mild COVID-19. On the study more broadly: The two donors had largely donor-specific TCR clusters. Findings and caveats of the study: The study found contracting CD4+ clones mainly in CM and EM and contracting CD8+ clones in EMRA.

Trimming took 4 bases from V and 1 from J, leaving 13 bases between them. This CDR3 contains 15 residues. CDR1 is MNHEY, CDR2 SVGEGT, per germline. TCRdb reprocessed the 5' RACE reads via MiXCR and lists one record per CDR3 protein. The sample has some 40,000 distinct CDR3 sequences; 7.3% are singletons. Sequencing used PBMCs or a T cell subset sorted from them (not recorded which). This receptor was obtained from a man younger than 30 who had mild COVID-19 (a few samples of this study predate the infection). Cell type and time point are not known. This rearrangement joins TRBV6-2 or TRBV6-3 to TRBJ1-1; D remains ambiguous. In DNA, the CDR3 is TGTGCCAGCAGTTTCAATGGTTTAGGGAACACTGAAGCTTTCTTT. As protein: CASSFNGLGNTEAFF.